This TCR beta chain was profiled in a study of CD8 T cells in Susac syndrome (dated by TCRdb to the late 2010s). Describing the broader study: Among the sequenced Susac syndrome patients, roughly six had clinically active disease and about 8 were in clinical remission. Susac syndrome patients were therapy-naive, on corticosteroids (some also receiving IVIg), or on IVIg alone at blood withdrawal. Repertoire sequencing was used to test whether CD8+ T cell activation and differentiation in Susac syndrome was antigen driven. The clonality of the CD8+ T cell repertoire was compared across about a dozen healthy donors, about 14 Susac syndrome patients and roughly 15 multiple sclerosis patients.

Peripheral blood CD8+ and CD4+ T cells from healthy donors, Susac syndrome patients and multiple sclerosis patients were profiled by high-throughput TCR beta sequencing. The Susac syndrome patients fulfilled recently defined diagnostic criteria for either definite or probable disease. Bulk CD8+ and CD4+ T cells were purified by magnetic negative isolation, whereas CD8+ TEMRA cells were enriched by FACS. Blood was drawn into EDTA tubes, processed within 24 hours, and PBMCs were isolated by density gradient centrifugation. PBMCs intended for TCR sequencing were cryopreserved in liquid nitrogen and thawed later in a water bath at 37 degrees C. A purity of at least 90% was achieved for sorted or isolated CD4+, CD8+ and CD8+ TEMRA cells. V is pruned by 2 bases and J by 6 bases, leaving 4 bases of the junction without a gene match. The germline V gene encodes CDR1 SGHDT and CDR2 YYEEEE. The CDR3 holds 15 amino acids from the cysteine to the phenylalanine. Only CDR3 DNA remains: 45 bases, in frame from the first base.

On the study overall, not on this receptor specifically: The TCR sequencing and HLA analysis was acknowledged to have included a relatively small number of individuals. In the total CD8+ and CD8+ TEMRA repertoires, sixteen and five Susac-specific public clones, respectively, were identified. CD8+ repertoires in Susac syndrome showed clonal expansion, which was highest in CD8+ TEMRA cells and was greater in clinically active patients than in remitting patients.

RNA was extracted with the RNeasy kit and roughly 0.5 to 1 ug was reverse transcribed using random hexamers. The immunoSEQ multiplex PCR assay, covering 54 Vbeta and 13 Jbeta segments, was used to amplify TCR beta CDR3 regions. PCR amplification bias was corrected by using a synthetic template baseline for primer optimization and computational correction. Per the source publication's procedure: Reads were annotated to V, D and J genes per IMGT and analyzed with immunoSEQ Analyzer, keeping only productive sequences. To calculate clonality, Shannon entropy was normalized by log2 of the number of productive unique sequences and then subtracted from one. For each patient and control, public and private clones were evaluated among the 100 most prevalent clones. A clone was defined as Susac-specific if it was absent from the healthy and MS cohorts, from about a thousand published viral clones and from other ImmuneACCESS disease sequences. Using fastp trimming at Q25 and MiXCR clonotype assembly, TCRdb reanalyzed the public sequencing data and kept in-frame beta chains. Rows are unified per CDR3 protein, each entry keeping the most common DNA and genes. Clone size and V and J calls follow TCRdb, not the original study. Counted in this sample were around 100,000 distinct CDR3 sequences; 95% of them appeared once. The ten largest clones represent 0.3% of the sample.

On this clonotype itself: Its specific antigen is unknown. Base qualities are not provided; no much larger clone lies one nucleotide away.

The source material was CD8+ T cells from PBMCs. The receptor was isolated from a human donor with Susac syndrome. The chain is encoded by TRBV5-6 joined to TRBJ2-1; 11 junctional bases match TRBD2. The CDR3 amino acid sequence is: CASSFGLAGSNEQFF. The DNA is TGTGCCAGCAGCTTTGGACTAGCGGGTTCCAATGAGCAGTTCTTC.